The 10 T cell receptor beta chains below all came from one sample that was sequenced in a study of T-cell memory formation after mild COVID-19. TCRdb itself ran the 5' RACE reads through MiXCR, one entry per CDR3 protein. The sample has 30,000 to 50,000 distinct CDR3 sequences, about 6.1% seen once; the top ten hold approximately 0.81%. Sequencing input: PBMCs or a T cell subset sorted from them (not recorded which). The receptors originated from an adult who had mild COVID-19 (a few samples of this study predate the infection). Cell type and time point are not known.

The V gene is TRBV7-8, the J gene TRBJ1-2; D is unresolved. Germline V gives CDR1 SGHVS, CDR2 FQNEAQ. Trimming stripped 3 bases from V and 4 bases from J, with 24 bases between. The CDR3 loop spans 18 amino acids. The CDR3 is CASSLRGGLSRTIYGYTF. DNA for the CDR3: TGTGCCAGCAGCTTGAGAGGCGGTCTCAGTCGGACCATCTATGGCTACACCTTC.

The table lists this clonotype with many counts. J is TRBJ1-1 and V is TRBV29-1, with D unclear. The CDR3 contains 10 residues. Germline V gene data show CDR1 as SQVTM and CDR2 as ANQGSEA. The ends were cut back, 7 bases at V and 6 bases at J, with 9 bases in the middle. CDR3: CSASDAEAFF. CDR3 DNA: TGCAGCGCCTCGGACGCTGAAGCTTTCTTT.

Here the CDR3 reads CASSVEEGREAFF. The CDR3 bases are TGTGCCAGCAGCGTAGAAGAGGGTCGTGAAGCTTTCTTT. The chain uses TRBV9 and TRBJ1-1; no clear D gene. Germline CDR1 is SGDLS and CDR2 is YYNGEE. The CDR3 loop spans 13 amino acids. The V gene lost 0 bases and the J gene lost 7 bases, with 10 bases spanning the gap.

This clonotype was counted many times. The chain links TRBV7-9 to TRBJ2-7; D might be TRBD1 (6 bases). Germline CDR1 and CDR2: SEHNR and FQNEAQ (reference sequence). Trimming left V 1 base short and J 2 bases short, with 12 bases between. The CDR3 spans 15 residues. CDR3 sequence reads: CASSLGQGPPYEQYF. The CDR3 coding sequence is TGTGCCAGCAGCTTAGGTCAGGGGCCACCCTACGAGCAGTACTTC.

This clonotype has at least ten counts. V usage is TRBV27 and J usage is TRBJ2-1; perhaps D is TRBD1 or TRBD2 (5 bases each). This CDR3 comprises 13 residues. V shed 5 bases and J shed 13 bases, with 18 bases lying between them. Germline assignment: CDR1 MNHEY and CDR2 SMNVEV (reference sequence). For the CDR3, the DNA is TGTGCCAGCAGTCCTTCGGGACCCAGGAGACAGTTCTTC. Amino acid sequence: CASSPSGPRRQFF.

Only a few counts were recorded for this clonotype. The chain combines TRBV9 with TRBJ2-1; possibly TRBD1 for D (6 bases). The CDR3 spans 14 residues. CDR1 SGDLS and CDR2 YYNGEE come from the germline V gene. V dropped 0 bases and J dropped 5 bases, with 9 bases sitting between them. The CDR3 protein is CASSVGQVDNEQFF. CDR3 nucleotide sequence: TGTGCCAGCAGCGTAGGACAGGTGGACAATGAGCAGTTCTTC.

This clonotype has ten or more counts. The chain combines TRBV4-2 with TRBJ2-5; TRBD2 agrees at 10 bases. This CDR3 spans 19 amino acids. Germline-derived CDR1 and CDR2 are LGHNA and YNFKEQ. V shed 0 bases and J 5 bases; nucleotides not matched to a gene: 15. Here the CDR3 DNA reads TGTGCCAGCAGCCAAGATCCCAATGGAGCGGGAGGGCCGAGTGAGACCCAGTACTTC. Its protein is CASSQDPNGAGGPSETQYF.

This chain uses TRBV7-2 with TRBJ2-3; a possible D gene is TRBD2 (6 bases). Germline lookup yields CDR1 SGHTA and CDR2 FQGNSA. Between the trimmed V and J ends, which lost 1 base and 2 bases, there was a span of 16 bases. The CDR3 contains 17 residues. The CDR3 DNA reads TGTGCCAGCAGCTTAGTAAAAGCGGGCGACCTCACAGATACGCAGTATTTT. This sequence encodes CASSLVKAGDLTDTQYF.

This clonotype showed up just a few times. The rearrangement joins TRBV7-2 to TRBJ2-5, with 8 bases matching TRBD2. This CDR3 region has 15 residues. CDR1 and CDR2 (germline): SGHTA, FQGNSA. Losses at the gene ends were 2 bases for V and 5 bases for J; bases not matched to a gene: 7. CDR3 bases: TGTGCCAGCAGCTTACGGGGACTAGTGGACGAGACCCAGTACTTC. It is translated as CASSLRGLVDETQYF.

Only a few counts were recorded for this clonotype. The chain is built from TRBV29-1 and TRBJ1-6; 9 bases align to TRBD1. The germline gives CDR1 SQVTM, CDR2 ANQGSEA. After removal of 5 bases from V and 6 bases from J, the junction contained 2 bases not matched to a gene. The CDR3 covers 13 residues. The CDR3 coding sequence is TGCAGCGTTCGGACAGGGGCTAATTCACCCCTCCACTTT. It encodes CSVRTGANSPLHF.